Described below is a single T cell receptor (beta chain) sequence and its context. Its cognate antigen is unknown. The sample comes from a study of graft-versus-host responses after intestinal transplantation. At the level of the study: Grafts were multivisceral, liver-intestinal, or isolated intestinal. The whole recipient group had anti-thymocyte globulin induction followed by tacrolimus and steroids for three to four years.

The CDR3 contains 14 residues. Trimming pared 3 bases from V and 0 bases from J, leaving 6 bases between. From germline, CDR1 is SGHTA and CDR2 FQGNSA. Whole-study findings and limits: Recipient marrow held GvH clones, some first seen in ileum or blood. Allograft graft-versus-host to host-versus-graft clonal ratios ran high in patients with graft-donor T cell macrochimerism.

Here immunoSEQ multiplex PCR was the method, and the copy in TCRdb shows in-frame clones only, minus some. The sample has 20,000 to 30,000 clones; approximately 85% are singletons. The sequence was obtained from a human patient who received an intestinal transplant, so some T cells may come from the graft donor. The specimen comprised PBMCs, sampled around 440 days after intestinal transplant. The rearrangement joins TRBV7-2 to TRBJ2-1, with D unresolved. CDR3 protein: CASSFDTSYNEQFF. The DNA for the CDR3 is TGTGCCAGCAGCTTCGACACCTCCTACAATGAGCAGTTCTTC.